The T cell receptor beta chain described here comes from a study of CD8 T cells in Susac syndrome. Germline V gives CDR1 LNHNV, CDR2 YYDKDF (reference sequence). The CDR3 has 14 amino acids. Trimming left V 3 bases short and J 9 bases short, with 15 bases between. Control patients had untreated stable or active relapsing-remitting multiple sclerosis by revised McDonald criteria. FACS was used to enrich TEMRA cells, whereas the CD8+ and CD4+ T cells were obtained by negative isolation. Reverse transcription of about 0.5 to 1 ug RNA was carried out with random hexamers. Each CDR3 protein is one row after TCRdb ran MiXCR on the immunoSEQ multiplex PCR reads. The table records about 160,000 distinct CDR3 sequences, approximately 94% of them present only once.

The sequencing sample was made of CD4+ T cells from PBMCs. This chain joins TRBV15 and TRBJ2-1; no clear D. The receptor was isolated from a human donor with multiple sclerosis. This CDR3 is CATSRVMGSGEQFF. The CDR3 nucleotides are TGTGCCACCAGCAGGGTTATGGGTTCGGGTGAGCAGTTCTTC.